These 22 T cell receptor beta chains were all obtained from the same sample, sequenced in a study of cytomegalovirus exposure and HLA in healthy donors. Researchers ran the PCR with 60 Vbeta and 13 Jbeta primers. Produced via immunoSEQ multiplex PCR; TCRdb's table is partial and in-frame only. The table records 170,000 or so clones, roughly 75% of them present only once. Source material: PBMCs. These receptors were taken from a man aged 35-49 years in good health and CMV-seronegative.

V usage is TRBV27 and J usage is TRBJ1-2; D possibly corresponds to TRBD1 (6 bases). V shed 8 bases and J shed 2 bases, with 15 bases lying between them. CDR1 is MNHEY and CDR2 is SMNVEV in the germline V gene (reference sequence). The CDR3 has 14 amino acids. The CDR3 loop reads CASAIKGVNYGYTF. As DNA, the CDR3 is TGTGCCAGCGCAATTAAGGGGGTAAACTATGGCTACACCTTC.

This sequence joins TRBV5-1 and TRBJ2-3; D gene ambiguous. This CDR3 is built from 14 residues. V gave up 1 base and J gave up 0 bases, with 6 bases separating them. Per germline, CDR1 SGHRS and CDR2 YFSETQ. The CDR3 spells CASSLMRSTDTQYF. The CDR3 DNA reads as TGCGCCAGCAGCTTGATGCGGAGCACAGATACGCAGTATTTT.

The chain uses TRBV5-1 and TRBJ1-4; 10 nucleotides line up with TRBD1. This CDR3 spans 14 amino acids. Germline trimming cut 6 bases from V and 6 bases from J; bases unmatched to any gene: 5. Per the germline V gene, CDR1 is SGHRS and CDR2 is YFSETQ. The CDR3, as DNA: TGCGCCAGCACGACCGGGACAGGGGATGAAAAACTGTTTTTT. Its protein product is CASTTGTGDEKLFF.

CDR3 nucleotides: TGCGCCAGCAGCTGGTCAGGGGGTCTGAACACTGAAGCTTTCTTT. This encodes CASSWSGGLNTEAFF. This chain uses TRBV5-1 with TRBJ1-1, with 7 bases that match TRBD1. The CDR3 has 15 amino acids. V trimming: 3 bases; J trimming: 0 bases; junction bases outside the gene matches: 5. Germline values: CDR1 SGHRS, CDR2 YFSETQ. Variable domain in full (rest from reference TRBV5-1 and TRBJ1-1): KAGVTQTPRYLIKTRGQQVTLSCSPISGHRSVSWYQQTPGQGLQFLFEYFSETQRNKGNFPGRFSGRQFSNSRSEMNVSTLELGDSALYLCASSWSGGLNTEAFFGQGTRLTVV.

The chain carries TRBV7-2 and TRBJ2-7, with 10 positions matching TRBD1. Unmatched junction bases numbered 7, after V lost 5 bases and J lost 6 bases. Germline CDR1 reads SGHTA; CDR2 reads FQGNSA. This CDR3 is built from 14 residues. As DNA, the CDR3 is TGTGCCAGCAGCCCAAGACAGGGGGCAGGCGAGCAGTACTTC. It translates to CASSPRQGAGEQYF. Full variable domain (outside the CDR3, taken from reference TRBV7-2 and TRBJ2-7): GAGVSQSPSNKVTEKGKDVELRCDPISGHTALYWYRQSLGQGLEFLIYFQGNSAPDKSGLPSDRFSAERTGGSVSTLTIQRTQQEDSAVYLCASSPRQGAGEQYFGPGTRLTVT.

This clone was observed a few times. The CDR3 loop reads CATSRDGGVTGELFF. The CDR3 DNA reads as TGTGCCACCAGCAGAGATGGAGGGGTCACCGGGGAGCTGTTTTTT. This chain joins TRBV15 and TRBJ2-2; D is possibly TRBD2 (6 bases). From germline, CDR1 is LNHNV and CDR2 YYDKDF (reference sequence). The CDR3 extends over 15 amino acids. Trimming took off 0 bases at V and 4 bases at J, with 9 bases between the two ends. The whole variable domain, filled in from reference TRBV15 and TRBJ2-2, reads DAMVIQNPRYQVTQFGKPVTLSCSQTLNHNVMYWYQQKSSQAPKLLFHYYDKDFNNEADTPDNFQSRRPNTSFCFLDIRSPGLGDTAMYLCATSRDGGVTGELFFGEGSRLTVL.

The J gene is TRBJ1-1, the V gene TRBV18; 9 nucleotides align to TRBD1. The junction had 8 bases not matched to a gene; V was cut back by 6 bases and J by 9 bases. The CDR3 length is 13 residues. Germline V gene lookup returns CDR1 KGHSH and CDR2 LQKENI. The CDR3 sequence is CASSYRDRDQAFF. The CDR3 DNA reads as TGTGCCAGCTCTTACCGGGACAGGGACCAAGCTTTCTTT.

The V gene is TRBV6-5, the J gene TRBJ2-3; D might be TRBD2 (6 bases). The germline V and J ends were trimmed by 6 bases and 3 bases, with 16 bases remaining between them. Germline V lookup: CDR1 MNHEY, CDR2 SVGAGI. The CDR3 loop spans 15 amino acids. The CDR3 DNA sequence: TGTGCCAGCAGCCCTACCGGGGGATGGACAGATACGCAGTATTTT. Protein product: CASSPTGGWTDTQYF.

This clone was seen repeatedly, ten times or more. The chain has TRBV5-6 and TRBJ1-6; D not resolved. Germline V lookup: CDR1 SGHDT, CDR2 YYEEEE. V was shortened by 4 bases and J by 8 bases, with 19 bases between the two germline ends. The length of the CDR3 is 16 residues. The CDR3 DNA reads as TGTGCCAGCAGCCTCCCCGCGTTGGGTACAGATTCACCCCTCCACTTT. It specifies CASSLPALGTDSPLHF. Based on the CDR3 plus reference TRBV5-6 and TRBJ1-6, the full variable domain is DAGVTQSPTHLIKTRGQQVTLRCSPKSGHDTVSWYQQALGQGPQFIFQYYEEEERQRGNFPDRFSGHQFPNYSSELNVNALLLGDSALYLCASSLPALGTDSPLHFGNGTRLTVT.

This chain uses TRBV5-4 with TRBJ2-2, with 7 bases fitting TRBD1. The ends lost 3 bases at V and 2 bases at J; junction bases unmatched: 10. CDR3 length equals 17 residues. CDR1 SGHNT and CDR2 YYREEE come from the germline V gene (reference sequence). CDR3 nucleotide sequence: TGTGCCAGCAGCTCCGGCAGGCACAGGGGAAACACCGGGGAGCTGTTTTTT. Translated: CASSSGRHRGNTGELFF. Looking up the rest from reference TRBV5-4 and TRBJ2-2 gives the full variable domain: ETGVTQSPTHLIKTRGQQVTLRCSSQSGHNTVSWYQQALGQGPQFIFQYYREEENGRGNFPPRFSGLQFPNYSSELNVNALELDDSALYLCASSSGRHRGNTGELFFGEGSRLTVL.

The chain links TRBV7-2 to TRBJ2-3; 7 bases are shared with TRBD2. In germline, CDR1 is SGHTA, CDR2 FQGNSA. This CDR3 has 15 amino acids. Trimming at V came to 2 bases and at J to 2 bases, leaving 4 bases not matched to a gene. The CDR3 DNA reads as TGTGCCAGCAGCTTACTACTAGCGATCACAGATACGCAGTATTTT. Its translation is CASSLLLAITDTQYF.

The genes are TRBV5-1 and TRBJ1-1; unclear D gene. Trimming took 0 bases from V and 6 from J, leaving 12 bases between them. The CDR3 sequence is 14 residues long. Looked up from germline, CDR1 is SGHRS and CDR2 is YFSETQ. The CDR3 loop is CASSLAGWSPEAFF. CDR3 bases: TGCGCCAGCAGCTTGGCCGGGTGGTCGCCTGAAGCTTTCTTT.

This clone showed up just once. This chain links TRBV7-2 with TRBJ2-1, with 16 bases matching TRBD2. The CDR3 sequence is 19 residues long. From germline, CDR1 is SGHTA and CDR2 FQGNSA. Trimming cost V 3 bases and J 0 bases; bases outside gene matches: 5. CDR3 nucleotides: TGTGCCAGCAGCTTTCTCGGGACTAGCGGGGGGGGCTCCTACAATGAGCAGTTCTTC. Its translation: CASSFLGTSGGGSYNEQFF.

This rearrangement joins TRBV9 to TRBJ1-2; tentatively, D is TRBD1 (5 bases). The CDR3 consists of 13 residues. Germline V gene lookup returns CDR1 SGDLS and CDR2 YYNGEE. Trimming removed 0 bases from V and 7 bases from J, with 10 bases in between. CDR3 sequence (DNA): TGTGCCAGCAGCGTAGCCCAGGGTTTTGGCTACACCTTC. This codes for CASSVAQGFGYTF.

The chain combines TRBV7-9 with TRBJ2-3, with TRBD2 as a possible D gene (6 bases). Trimming took off 2 bases at V and 3 bases at J, with 12 bases between the two ends. Per germline, CDR1 SEHNR and CDR2 FQNEAQ (reference sequence). The CDR3 extends over 15 amino acids. The CDR3 loop is CASSLPQGGTDTQYF. DNA for the CDR3: TGTGCCAGCAGCTTACCCCAGGGAGGTACAGATACGCAGTATTTT.

The chain combines TRBV9 with TRBJ1-6; D is ambiguous. CDR1 and CDR2 (germline): SGDLS, YYNGEE. The CDR3 has 14 amino acids. V lost 1 base and J 8 bases, leaving 10 bases between the germline ends. The CDR3 coding sequence is TGTGCCAGCAGCGTAACAGTTAACGATTCACCCCTCCACTTT. Its translation is CASSVTVNDSPLHF.

V is TRBV18 and J is TRBJ2-1, with 10 bases aligning to TRBD2. V gave up 2 bases and J gave up 6 bases; unmatched junction bases: 4. In germline, CDR1 is KGHSH, CDR2 LQKENI. The CDR3 is 15 amino acids. The chain's CDR3 is CASSPVASGGNEQFF. As DNA, the CDR3 is TGTGCCAGCTCACCAGTGGCTAGCGGGGGCAATGAGCAGTTCTTC.

The V gene is TRBV7-9, the J gene TRBJ1-4; tentatively, D is TRBD1 (5 bases). The length of the CDR3 is 15 residues. Germline V gives CDR1 SEHNR, CDR2 FQNEAQ (reference sequence). Trimming took 5 bases from V and 8 from J, leaving 18 bases between them. The CDR3 here is CASSPQVGGPEKLFF. CDR3 nucleotide sequence: TGTGCCAGCAGCCCGCAGGTCGGGGGTCCCGAAAAACTGTTTTTT.

This clone was counted once. CDR3 amino acids: CASSQTLSSYNSPLHF. CDR3 DNA sequence: TGTGCCAGCAGCCAGACATTGAGCTCCTATAATTCACCCCTCCACTTT. The J gene is TRBJ1-6, the V gene TRBV7-9, with no clear D. CDR1 and CDR2 from the germline V gene are SEHNR and FQNEAQ (reference sequence). Deletions cut 5 bases from V and 0 bases from J, with 11 bases between. The CDR3 extends over 16 amino acids.

The chain recombines TRBV9 with TRBJ2-2, with D perhaps matching TRBD1 (6 bases). CDR1 is SGDLS and CDR2 is YYNGEE in the germline V gene. V was cut by 4 bases and J by 6 bases, with 19 bases left in between. The CDR3 covers 16 residues. CDR3 loop: CASSTPGTWGAGELFF. The CDR3 bases are TGTGCCAGCAGCACCCCGGGGACATGGGGCGCCGGGGAGCTGTTTTTT.

The V and J genes are TRBV15 and TRBJ2-3; 8 bases are shared with TRBD2. The CDR3 length is 16 residues. The germline CDR1 and CDR2 sequences are LNHNV and YYDKDF (reference sequence). Germline trimming cut 1 base from V and 4 bases from J; bases unmatched to any gene: 7. The chain's CDR3 is CATSRVNSGTSDTQYF. The CDR3 coding sequence is TGTGCCACCAGCAGAGTGAATAGCGGGACTTCAGATACGCAGTATTTT. Together with reference TRBV15 and TRBJ2-3, the CDR3 gives the full variable domain: DAMVIQNPRYQVTQFGKPVTLSCSQTLNHNVMYWYQQKSSQAPKLLFHYYDKDFNNEADTPDNFQSRRPNTSFCFLDIRSPGLGDTAMYLCATSRVNSGTSDTQYFGPGTRLTVL.

The chain employs TRBV5-4 and TRBJ2-1; 7 positions match TRBD2. CDR3 length: 15 residues. Per the germline V gene, CDR1 is SGHNT and CDR2 is YYREEE (reference sequence). With V trimmed by 4 bases and J by 6 bases, 10 bases remained unmatched. The CDR3 nucleotides read TGTGCCAGCAGCCTGGGGGGGACTCGACTCAATGAGCAGTTCTTC. Translation gives CASSLGGTRLNEQFF.